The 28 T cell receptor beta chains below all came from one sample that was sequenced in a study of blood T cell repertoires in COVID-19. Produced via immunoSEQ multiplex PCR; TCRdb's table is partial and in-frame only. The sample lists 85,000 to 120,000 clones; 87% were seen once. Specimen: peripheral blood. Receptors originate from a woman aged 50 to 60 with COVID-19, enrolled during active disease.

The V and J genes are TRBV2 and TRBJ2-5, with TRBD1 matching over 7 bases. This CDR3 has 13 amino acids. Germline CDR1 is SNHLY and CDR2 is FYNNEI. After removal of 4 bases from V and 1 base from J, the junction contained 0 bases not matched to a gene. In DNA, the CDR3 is TGTGCCAGCAGTGGGGACAGCCAAGAGACCCAGTACTTC. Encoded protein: CASSGDSQETQYF. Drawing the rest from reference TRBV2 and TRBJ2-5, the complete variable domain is EPEVTQTPSHQVTQMGQEVILRCVPISNHLYFYWYRQILGQKVEFLVSFYNNEISEKSEIFDDQFSVERPDGSNFTLKIRSTKLEDSAMYFCASSGDSQETQYFGPGTRLLVL.

As DNA, the CDR3 is TGCAGCGTTGTTTTCATCCCAGCGGGGGGGCTGGTCGATGAGCAGTTCTTC. Residues: CSVVFIPAGGLVDEQFF. This chain joins TRBV29-1 and TRBJ2-1; the match to TRBD2 covers 10 bases. Germline CDR1 SQVTM, CDR2 ANQGSEA. V shed 4 bases, J shed 8 bases, and the junction held 17 bases outside the gene matches. CDR3 size: 17 residues.

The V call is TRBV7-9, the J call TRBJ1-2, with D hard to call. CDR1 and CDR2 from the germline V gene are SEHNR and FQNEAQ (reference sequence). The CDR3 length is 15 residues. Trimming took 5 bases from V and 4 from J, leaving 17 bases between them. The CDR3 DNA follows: TGTGCCAGCAGCCAACGCAACAGTCCAATCTATGGCTACACCTTC. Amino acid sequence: CASSQRNSPIYGYTF.

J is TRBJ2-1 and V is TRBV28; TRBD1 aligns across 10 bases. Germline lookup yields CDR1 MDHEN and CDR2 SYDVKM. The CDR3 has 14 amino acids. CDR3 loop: CVSSGTGDYNEQFF. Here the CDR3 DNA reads TGTGTCTCTTCCGGGACAGGGGACTACAATGAGCAGTTCTTC.

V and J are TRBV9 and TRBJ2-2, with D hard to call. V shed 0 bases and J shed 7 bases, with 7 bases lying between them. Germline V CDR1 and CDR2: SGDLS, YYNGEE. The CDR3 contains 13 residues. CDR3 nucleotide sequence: TGTGCCAGCAGCGTAGCGAATAGCGGGGAGCTGTTTTTT. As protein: CASSVANSGELFF.

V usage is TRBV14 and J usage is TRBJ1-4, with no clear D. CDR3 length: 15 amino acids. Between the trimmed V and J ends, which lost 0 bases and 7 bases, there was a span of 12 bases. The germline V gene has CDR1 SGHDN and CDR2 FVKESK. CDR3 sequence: CASSQDSGGGEKLFF. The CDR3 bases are TGTGCCAGCAGCCAAGATTCAGGAGGAGGTGAAAAACTGTTTTTT.

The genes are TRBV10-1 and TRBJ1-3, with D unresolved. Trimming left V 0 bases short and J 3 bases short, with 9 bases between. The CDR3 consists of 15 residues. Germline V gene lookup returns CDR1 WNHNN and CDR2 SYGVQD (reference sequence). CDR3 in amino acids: CASSESSGVGNTIYF. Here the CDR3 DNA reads TGCGCCAGCAGTGAGTCATCCGGGGTTGGAAACACCATATATTTT.

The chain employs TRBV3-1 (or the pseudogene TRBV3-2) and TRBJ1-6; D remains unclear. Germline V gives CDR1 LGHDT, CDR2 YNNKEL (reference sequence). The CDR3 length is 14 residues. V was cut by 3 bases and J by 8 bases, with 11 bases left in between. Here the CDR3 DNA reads TGTGCCAGCAGCCACGGACTGAGGGATTCACCCCTCCACTTT. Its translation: CASSHGLRDSPLHF.

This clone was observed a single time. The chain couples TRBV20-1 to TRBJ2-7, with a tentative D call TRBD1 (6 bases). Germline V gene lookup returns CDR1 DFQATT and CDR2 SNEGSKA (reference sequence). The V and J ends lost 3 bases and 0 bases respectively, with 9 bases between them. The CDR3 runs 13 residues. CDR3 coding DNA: TGCAGTGCTAGTACAGGGACCTCCTACGAGCAGTACTTC. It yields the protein CSASTGTSYEQYF.

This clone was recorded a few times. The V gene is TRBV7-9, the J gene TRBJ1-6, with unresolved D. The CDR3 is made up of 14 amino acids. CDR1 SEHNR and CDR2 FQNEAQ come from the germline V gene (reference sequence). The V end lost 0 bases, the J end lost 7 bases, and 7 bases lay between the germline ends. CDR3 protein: CASSLAAGNSPLHF. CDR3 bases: TGTGCCAGCAGCTTAGCGGCAGGCAATTCACCCCTCCACTTT. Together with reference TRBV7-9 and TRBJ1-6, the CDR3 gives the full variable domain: DTGVSQNPRHKITKRGQNVTFRCDPISEHNRLYWYRQTLGQGPEFLTYFQNEAQLEKSRLLSDRFSAERPKGSFSTLEIQRTEQGDSAMYLCASSLAAGNSPLHFGNGTRLTVT.

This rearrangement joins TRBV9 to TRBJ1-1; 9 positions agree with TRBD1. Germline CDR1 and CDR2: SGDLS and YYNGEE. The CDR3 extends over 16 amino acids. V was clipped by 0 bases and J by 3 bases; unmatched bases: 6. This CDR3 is CASSVGVTGGYTEAFF. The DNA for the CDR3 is TGTGCCAGCAGCGTAGGGGTGACAGGGGGATACACTGAAGCTTTCTTT.

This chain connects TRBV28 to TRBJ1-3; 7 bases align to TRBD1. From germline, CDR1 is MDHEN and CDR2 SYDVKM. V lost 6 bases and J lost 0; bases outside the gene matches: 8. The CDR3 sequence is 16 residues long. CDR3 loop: CASSLGQLSSGNTIYF. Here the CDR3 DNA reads TGTGCCAGCAGCTTGGGACAGCTTAGCTCTGGAAACACCATATATTTT.

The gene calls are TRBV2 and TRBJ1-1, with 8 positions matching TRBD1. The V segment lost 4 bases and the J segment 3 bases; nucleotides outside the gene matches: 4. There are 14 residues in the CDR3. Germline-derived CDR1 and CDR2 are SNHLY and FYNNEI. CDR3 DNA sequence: TGTGCCAGCAGTGCCGACAGGGGATACACTGAAGCTTTCTTT. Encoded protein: CASSADRGYTEAFF.

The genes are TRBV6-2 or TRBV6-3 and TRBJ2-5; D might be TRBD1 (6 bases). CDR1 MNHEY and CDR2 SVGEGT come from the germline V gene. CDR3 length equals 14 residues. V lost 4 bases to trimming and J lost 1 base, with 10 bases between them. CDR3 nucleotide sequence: TGTGCCAGCAGTTCAGGGACACCCCAAGAGACCCAGTACTTC. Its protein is CASSSGTPQETQYF.

The CDR3, as DNA: TGCGCCAGCAGCGTACTAGCGGGGGTGGGAGATACGCAGTATTTT. Translation: CASSVLAGVGDTQYF. V is TRBV5-1 and J is TRBJ2-3, with 11 positions matching TRBD2. The V and J ends lost 4 bases and 5 bases, in that order; junction bases with no gene match: 6. This CDR3 is built from 15 residues. Germline V gene sequence: CDR1 SGHRS, CDR2 YFSETQ.

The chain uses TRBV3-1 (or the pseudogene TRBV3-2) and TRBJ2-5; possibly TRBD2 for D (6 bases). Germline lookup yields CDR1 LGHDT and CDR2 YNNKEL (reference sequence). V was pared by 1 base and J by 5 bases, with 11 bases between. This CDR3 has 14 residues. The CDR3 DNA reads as TGTGCCAGCAGCCAAGGGAGGGCAGGGGAGACCCAGTACTTC. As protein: CASSQGRAGETQYF.

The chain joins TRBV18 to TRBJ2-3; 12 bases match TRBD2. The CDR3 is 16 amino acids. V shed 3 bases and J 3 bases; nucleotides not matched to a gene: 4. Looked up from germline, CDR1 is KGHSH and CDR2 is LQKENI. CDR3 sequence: CASSPLAGGLTDTQYF. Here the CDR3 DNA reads TGTGCCAGCTCACCCCTAGCGGGGGGGTTGACAGATACGCAGTATTTT.

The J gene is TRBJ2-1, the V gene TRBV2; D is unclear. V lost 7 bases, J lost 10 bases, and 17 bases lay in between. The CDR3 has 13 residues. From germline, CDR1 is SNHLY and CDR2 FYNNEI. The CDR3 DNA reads TGTGCCAGCATCCTCCCCTTTGGAGAGGAGCAGTTCTTC. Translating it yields CASILPFGEEQFF.

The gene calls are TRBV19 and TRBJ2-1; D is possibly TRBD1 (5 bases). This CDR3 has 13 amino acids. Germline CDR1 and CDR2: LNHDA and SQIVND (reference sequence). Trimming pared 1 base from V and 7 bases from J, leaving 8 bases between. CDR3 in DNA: TGTGCCAGTAGTATAGCCAGGGTAAATGAGCAGTTCTTC. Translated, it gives CASSIARVNEQFF.

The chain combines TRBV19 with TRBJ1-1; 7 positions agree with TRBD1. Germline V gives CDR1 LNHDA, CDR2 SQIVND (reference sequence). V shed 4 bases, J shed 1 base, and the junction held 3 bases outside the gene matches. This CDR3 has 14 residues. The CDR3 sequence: CASSRQGKNTEAFF. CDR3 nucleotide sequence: TGTGCCAGTAGTAGACAGGGAAAGAACACTGAAGCTTTCTTT.

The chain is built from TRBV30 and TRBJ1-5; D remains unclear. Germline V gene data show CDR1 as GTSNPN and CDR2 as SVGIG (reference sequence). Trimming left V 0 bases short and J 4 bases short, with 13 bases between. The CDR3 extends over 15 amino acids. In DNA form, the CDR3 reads TGTGCCTGGAGTGTACGATCGGGATGGAATCAGCCCCAGCATTTT. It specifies CAWSVRSGWNQPQHF.

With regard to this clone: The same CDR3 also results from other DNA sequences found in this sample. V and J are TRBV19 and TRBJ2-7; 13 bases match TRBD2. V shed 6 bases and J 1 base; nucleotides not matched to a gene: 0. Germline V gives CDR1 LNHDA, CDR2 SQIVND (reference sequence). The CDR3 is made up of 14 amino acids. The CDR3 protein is CASRTSGGSYEQYF. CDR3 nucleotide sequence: TGTGCCAGTAGGACTAGCGGGGGGTCCTACGAGCAGTACTTC.

This CDR3 is CASSDPQGFYYGYTF. The CDR3 coding sequence is TGTGCCAGCAGTGACCCACAGGGATTTTACTATGGCTACACCTTC. The rearrangement links TRBV6-2 or TRBV6-3 to TRBJ1-2, with D perhaps matching TRBD1 (6 bases). CDR3 length equals 15 residues. Trimming removed 5 bases at V and 3 bases at J, with 16 bases between. CDR1 is MNHEY, CDR2 SVGEGT, per germline.

The CDR3 nucleotides are TGTGCCAGCAGCTTAGGGGGGCCCTCGAACACTGAAGCTTTCTTT. Encoded protein: CASSLGGPSNTEAFF. The chain uses TRBV7-9 and TRBJ1-1, with D perhaps matching TRBD1 (6 bases). CDR1 is SEHNR and CDR2 is FQNEAQ in the germline V gene (reference sequence). V was cut by 1 base and J by 1 base, with 10 bases left in between. This CDR3 spans 15 amino acids. Together with reference TRBV7-9 and TRBJ1-1, the CDR3 gives the full variable domain: DTGVSQNPRHKITKRGQNVTFRCDPISEHNRLYWYRQTLGQGPEFLTYFQNEAQLEKSRLLSDRFSAERPKGSFSTLEIQRTEQGDSAMYLCASSLGGPSNTEAFFGQGTRLTVV.

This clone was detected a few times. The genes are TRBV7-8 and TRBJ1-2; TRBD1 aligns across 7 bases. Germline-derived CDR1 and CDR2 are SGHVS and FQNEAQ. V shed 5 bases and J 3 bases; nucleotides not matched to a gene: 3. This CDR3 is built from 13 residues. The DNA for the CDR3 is TGTGCCAGCAGCCTGGGACAGCACTATGGCTACACCTTC. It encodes CASSLGQHYGYTF.

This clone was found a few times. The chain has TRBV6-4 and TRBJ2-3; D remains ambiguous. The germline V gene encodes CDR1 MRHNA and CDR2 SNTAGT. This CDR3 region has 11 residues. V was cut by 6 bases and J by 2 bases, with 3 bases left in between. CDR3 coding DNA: TGTGCCAGCAGCCACACAGATACGCAGTATTTT. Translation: CASSHTDTQYF.

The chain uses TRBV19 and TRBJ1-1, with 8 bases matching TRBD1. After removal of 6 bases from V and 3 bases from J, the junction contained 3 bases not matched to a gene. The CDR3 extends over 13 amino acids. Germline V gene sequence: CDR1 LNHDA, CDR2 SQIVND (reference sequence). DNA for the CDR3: TGTGCCAGTAGAGACAGGGGACACACTGAAGCTTTCTTT. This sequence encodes CASRDRGHTEAFF.

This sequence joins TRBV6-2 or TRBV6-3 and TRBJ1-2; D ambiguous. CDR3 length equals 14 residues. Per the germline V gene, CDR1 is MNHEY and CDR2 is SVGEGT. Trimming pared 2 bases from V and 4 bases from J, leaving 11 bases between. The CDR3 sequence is CASSYHSLSYGYTF. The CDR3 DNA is TGTGCCAGCAGTTACCACAGCCTGAGCTATGGCTACACCTTC.